Below are 27 T cell receptor beta chains sequenced from a single sample in a study of T-cell memory formation after mild COVID-19. TCRdb redid the calling of the 5' RACE reads with MiXCR, one entry per CDR3 protein. Of roughly 450,000 distinct CDR3 sequences listed, roughly 18% are singletons. The sequencing input was PBMCs or a T cell subset sorted from them (not recorded which). Receptor source: an adult woman who had mild COVID-19 (a few samples of this study predate the infection). Cell type and time point are not known.

This clonotype was recorded a few times. This rearrangement joins TRBV7-8 to TRBJ1-5; 7 nucleotides line up with TRBD1. This CDR3 spans 14 amino acids. From germline, CDR1 is SGHVS and CDR2 FQNEAQ. The V segment lost 5 bases and the J segment 8 bases; nucleotides outside the gene matches: 9. CDR3 nucleotide sequence: TGTGCCAGCAGCGAAGGGGGCCGAATGGAGCCCCAGCATTTT. It is translated as CASSEGGRMEPQHF.

The gene calls are TRBV19 and TRBJ2-1; possibly TRBD2 for D (6 bases). Germline CDR1 reads LNHDA; CDR2 reads SQIVND (reference sequence). Trimming removed 5 bases from V and 0 bases from J, with 20 bases in between. The CDR3 runs 18 residues. CDR3 bases: TGTGCCAGTAGTCTCCGCCGGGAGCGAATCCGCTCCTACAATGAGCAGTTCTTC. Translating gives CASSLRRERIRSYNEQFF.

This clonotype appeared a few times. The chain is built from TRBV5-1 and TRBJ1-5; no firm D call. V lost 0 bases, J lost 1 base, and 5 bases lay in between. This CDR3 comprises 14 residues. Germline V CDR1 and CDR2: SGHRS, YFSETQ. The CDR3 nucleotides read TGCGCCAGCAGCTTGGACACAAGCAATCAGCCCCAGCATTTT. It codes for CASSLDTSNQPQHF.

In nucleotides, the CDR3 is TGTGCCAGCAGCCCAGAGGTGGGACCGGGAAATTCACCCCTCCACTTT. Translating it yields CASSPEVGPGNSPLHF. The chain employs TRBV7-2 and TRBJ1-6, with a weak D call TRBD1 (5 bases). The CDR3 is 16 amino acids. CDR1 is SGHTA, CDR2 FQGNSA, per germline. Trimming removed 5 bases from V and 7 bases from J, with 18 bases in between.

This clonotype was seen many times. The J gene is TRBJ2-7, the V gene TRBV5-1; a possible D gene is TRBD1 (5 bases). CDR3 length equals 12 residues. CDR1 and CDR2 from the germline V gene are SGHRS and YFSETQ. Trimming left V 0 bases short and J 5 bases short, with 6 bases between. This CDR3 reads CASSLEGNEQYF. The CDR3 nucleotides are TGCGCCAGCAGCTTGGAGGGGAACGAGCAGTACTTC.

This clonotype was counted between two and nine times. CDR3 DNA sequence: TGTGCCAGCATTCGTGCAGGCCTCCACGGGGAGACCCAGTACTTC. The encoded protein is CASIRAGLHGETQYF. The J gene is TRBJ2-5, the V gene TRBV6-6; D not resolved. Germline CDR1 reads MNHNY; CDR2 reads SVGAGI (reference sequence). V lost 7 bases, J lost 5 bases, and 20 bases lay in between. The CDR3 is 15 residues long.

This clonotype has a handful of counts. The CDR3 loop is CSAGGTGGFVDTQYF. DNA for the CDR3: TGCAGTGCGGGAGGGACAGGGGGCTTTGTAGATACGCAGTATTTT. V is TRBV20-1 and J is TRBJ2-3, with 12 positions matching TRBD1. CDR1 and CDR2 (germline): DFQATT, SNEGSKA (reference sequence). This CDR3 is built from 15 residues. Trimming cost V 6 bases and J 5 bases; bases outside gene matches: 9.

The rearrangement joins TRBV7-3 to TRBJ1-1; D ambiguous. This CDR3 region has 15 residues. CDR1 SGHTA and CDR2 FQGTGA come from the germline V gene. V was shortened by 0 bases and J by 1 base, with 9 bases between the two germline ends. The CDR3 DNA follows: TGTGCCAGCAGCTTAACGCGGGCGGGGAACACTGAAGCTTTCTTT. Translated: CASSLTRAGNTEAFF. The whole variable domain, filled in from reference TRBV7-3 and TRBJ1-1, reads GAGVSQTPSNKVTEKGKYVELRCDPISGHTALYWYRQSLGQGPEFLIYFQGTGAADDSGLPNDRFFAVRPEGSVSTLKIQRTERGDSAVYLCASSLTRAGNTEAFFGQGTRLTVV.

The rearrangement links TRBV12-3 or TRBV12-4 to TRBJ2-3; TRBD2 agrees at 14 bases. Trimming cost V 5 bases and J 6 bases; bases outside gene matches: 10. The CDR3 has 17 amino acids. CDR3 bases: TGTGCCAGCAGTCACCTCCGACTAGCGGGGGGGCGGGATACGCAGTATTTT. Its translation: CASSHLRLAGGRDTQYF.

The chain joins TRBV20-1 to TRBJ2-7; 7 bases align to TRBD1. The CDR3 has 15 amino acids. J gave up 1 base and V 0 bases, and 6 bases lay outside the gene matches. Germline CDR1 is DFQATT and CDR2 is SNEGSKA (reference sequence). CDR3 coding DNA: TGCAGTGCTAGAGAAAAGGGGGCGAGGTCCTACGAGCAGTACTTC. It translates to CSAREKGARSYEQYF.

This chain connects TRBV7-9 to TRBJ1-4; D possibly corresponds to TRBD1 (6 bases). This CDR3 has 15 residues. Trimming cost V 1 base and J 8 bases, with 14 bases left between them. Germline-derived CDR1 and CDR2 are SEHNR and FQNEAQ (reference sequence). CDR3 residues: CASSLEAGAEEKLFF. For the CDR3, the DNA is TGTGCCAGCAGCTTAGAGGCAGGGGCGGAGGAAAAACTGTTTTTT.

This clonotype turned up a few times. This chain links TRBV27 with TRBJ2-7; perhaps TRBD1 as D (5 bases). The CDR3 is 17 amino acids. Per the germline V gene, CDR1 is MNHEY and CDR2 is SMNVEV (reference sequence). V was trimmed by 5 bases and J by 1 base, leaving 21 bases between them. The CDR3 DNA follows: TGTGCCAGCAGTCGTGTGTCGGCAGGGCAAAGTTCCTACGAGCAGTACTTC. It encodes CASSRVSAGQSSYEQYF.

The table lists this clonotype with a few counts. V gene TRBV27 combines with J gene TRBJ2-3; 8 bases map to TRBD1. V dropped 4 bases and J dropped 2; count of bases not matched to a gene: 5. The germline V gene encodes CDR1 MNHEY and CDR2 SMNVEV (reference sequence). The CDR3 covers 15 residues. CDR3 DNA sequence: TGTGCCAGCAGTTCTGGGACAGGTAACACAGATACGCAGTATTTT. This gives the protein CASSSGTGNTDTQYF.

This chain joins TRBV11-3 and TRBJ2-3; D ambiguous. The germline V gene encodes CDR1 SGHNT and CDR2 YENEEA. The CDR3 runs 16 residues. The germline V and J ends were trimmed by 5 bases and 0 bases, with 15 bases remaining between them. Written as DNA, the CDR3 is TGTGCCAGCAGCCCAGAGGCGGTCAGAAGCACAGATACGCAGTATTTT. This translates into CASSPEAVRSTDTQYF. Supplemented by reference TRBV11-3 and TRBJ2-3, the full variable domain reads EAGVVQSPRYKIIEKKQPVAFWCNPISGHNTLYWYLQNLGQGPELLIRYENEEAVDDSQLPKDRFSAERLKGVDSTLKIQPAELGDSAVYLCASSPEAVRSTDTQYFGPGTRLTVL.

V gene TRBV6-5 combines with J gene TRBJ2-2; D assignment may be TRBD1 or TRBD2 (6 bases each). CDR1 is MNHEY and CDR2 is SVGAGI in the germline V gene. This CDR3 has 15 residues. V was shortened by 5 bases and J by 1 base, with 11 bases between the two germline ends. Here the CDR3 DNA reads TGTGCCAGCAGTCCTAAGGGGGGGAACACCGGGGAGCTGTTTTTT. Translation gives CASSPKGGNTGELFF.

In this sample, this clonotype turned up many times. The gene calls are TRBV20-1 and TRBJ2-7; D unresolved. The CDR3 runs 13 residues. V dropped 6 bases and J dropped 0 bases, with 12 bases sitting between them. Germline V gene data show CDR1 as DFQATT and CDR2 as SNEGSKA (reference sequence). CDR3 residues: CSALQLVSYEQYF. The CDR3 coding sequence is TGCAGTGCCCTCCAGCTGGTCTCCTACGAGCAGTACTTC.

The table lists this clonotype with many counts. The chain recombines TRBV5-5 with TRBJ2-2; D is possibly TRBD1 (7 bases). The V and J ends lost 0 bases and 5 bases respectively, with 11 bases between them. This CDR3 spans 15 amino acids. The germline V gene encodes CDR1 SGHKS and CDR2 YYEKEE (reference sequence). This chain's CDR3 is CASSLAGGRTGELFF. DNA for the CDR3: TGTGCCAGCAGCTTGGCAGGGGGGAGGACCGGGGAGCTGTTTTTT.

In this sample, this clonotype turned up a few times. The CDR3 DNA reads as TGTGCCAGCAGTTTATCCCCCCGGGAGACAAAGTTCTATGGCTACACCTTC. Protein product: CASSLSPRETKFYGYTF. J is TRBJ1-2 and V is TRBV27; D unclear. The germline V gene encodes CDR1 MNHEY and CDR2 SMNVEV (reference sequence). V dropped 0 bases and J dropped 4 bases, with 18 bases sitting between them. The CDR3 is made up of 17 amino acids.

The chain joins TRBV12-3 or TRBV12-4 to TRBJ2-3, with 9 bases matching TRBD2. With 6 bases clipped from V and 4 bases from J, the junction kept 11 bases outside the gene matches. The CDR3 sequence is 16 residues long. The CDR3 DNA follows: TGTGCCAGCAGGTCGGATGGCGGGGGGGCCCCAGATACGCAGTATTTT. It specifies CASRSDGGGAPDTQYF.

This clonotype was seen more than once but under ten times. The chain joins TRBV5-1 to TRBJ1-1, with TRBD1 as a possible D gene (5 bases). Trimming removed 4 bases from V and 2 bases from J, with 15 bases in between. Germline V gene sequence: CDR1 SGHRS, CDR2 YFSETQ. This CDR3 comprises 15 residues. CDR3 region: CASSARGGFNTEAFF. The DNA for the CDR3 is TGCGCCAGCAGCGCCCGGGGGGGTTTTAACACTGAAGCTTTCTTT.

This clonotype was counted only a few times. CDR3 DNA sequence: TGTGCCACCAGTGATGGACAGGGGGGAGAGACCCAGTACTTC. Residues: CATSDGQGGETQYF. This sequence joins TRBV24-1 and TRBJ2-5; the match to TRBD1 covers 10 bases. After removal of 3 bases from V and 4 bases from J, the junction contained 1 base not matched to a gene. The V gene's germline CDR1 is KGHDR and CDR2 SFDVKD. This CDR3 region has 14 residues.

V gene TRBV2 combines with J gene TRBJ1-1; no clear D gene. This CDR3 comprises 15 residues. Germline V gene sequence: CDR1 SNHLY, CDR2 FYNNEI. Trimming took 3 bases from V and 2 from J, leaving 13 bases between them. CDR3 sequence (DNA): TGTGCCAGCAGTGAGGTTGAGAGGGCTAACACTGAAGCTTTCTTT. It yields the protein CASSEVERANTEAFF.

This clonotype was seen only a few times. The rearrangement uses TRBV7-8 and TRBJ2-3; D is unclear. Trimming pared 1 base from V and 2 bases from J, leaving 10 bases between. Looked up from germline, CDR1 is SGHVS and CDR2 is FQNEAQ. CDR3 length: 15 residues. The CDR3 DNA sequence: TGTGCCAGCAGCTTAGTTGGCGGTTACACAGATACGCAGTATTTT. Its translation: CASSLVGGYTDTQYF.

There are a few counts of this clonotype. The rearrangement links TRBV11-3 to TRBJ2-1; 7 bases are a match to TRBD2. This CDR3 region has 16 residues. Germline CDR1 SGHNT, CDR2 YENEEA. V lost 1 base and J lost 2; bases outside the gene matches: 5. The CDR3: CASSLAGSGTYNEQFF. The CDR3 coding sequence is TGTGCCAGCAGCTTAGCAGGCAGCGGGACCTACAATGAGCAGTTCTTC.

This clonotype has more than one count but fewer than ten. J is TRBJ2-5 and V is TRBV2; 8 bases align to TRBD2. Germline values: CDR1 SNHLY, CDR2 FYNNEI. The CDR3 consists of 16 residues. J gave up 2 bases and V 2 bases, and 7 bases lay outside the gene matches. The CDR3 DNA follows: TGTGCCAGCAGTGAATCCTCCGGGAGGGGTCAAGAGACCCAGTACTTC. The encoded protein is CASSESSGRGQETQYF.

This clonotype was counted many times. The genes are TRBV5-1 and TRBJ2-7; D may be TRBD1 (6 bases). The CDR3 covers 14 residues. Trimming pared 0 bases from V and 3 bases from J, leaving 10 bases between. Germline values: CDR1 SGHRS, CDR2 YFSETQ. The CDR3 nucleotides are TGCGCCAGCAGCTTGGACCAGGGGAGCTACGAGCAGTACTTC. It specifies CASSLDQGSYEQYF.

In its sample, this clonotype was seen a few times. The chain carries TRBV3-1 and TRBJ2-2; 9 bases match TRBD1. Germline lookup yields CDR1 LGHDT and CDR2 YNNKEL (reference sequence). J lost 3 bases, V lost 6 bases, and 2 bases had no gene match. The CDR3 is made up of 14 amino acids. The CDR3 DNA follows: TGTGCCAGCAGGCACAGGGGGCACACCGGGGAGCTGTTTTTT. Translated: CASRHRGHTGELFF.